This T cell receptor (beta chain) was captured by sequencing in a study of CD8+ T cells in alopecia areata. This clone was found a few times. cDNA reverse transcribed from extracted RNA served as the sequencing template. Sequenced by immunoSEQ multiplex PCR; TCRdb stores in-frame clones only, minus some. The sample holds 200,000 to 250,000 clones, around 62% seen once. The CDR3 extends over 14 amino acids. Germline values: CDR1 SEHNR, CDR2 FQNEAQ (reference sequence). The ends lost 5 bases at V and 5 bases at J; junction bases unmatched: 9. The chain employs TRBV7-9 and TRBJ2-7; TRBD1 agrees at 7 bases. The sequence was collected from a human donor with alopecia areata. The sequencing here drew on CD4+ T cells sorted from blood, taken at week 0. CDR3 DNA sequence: TGTGCCAGCAGCCTCCGACAGGGAGAGAACGAGCAGTACTTC. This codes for CASSLRQGENEQYF.